One and the same sample provided the 14 T cell receptor beta chains below, sequenced in a study of post-analysis software for immune sequencing data. Findings and limits, study-wide: Patients carried several TRBV segments more frequently than controls did, and TRBV5-6, TRBV5-1 and TRBV20-1 were among them.

Incorporated into the TCR beta cDNA libraries were unique molecular identifiers, which served to reduce PCR and sequencing biases. From the PCR reads, TCRdb called clonotypes with MiXCR, one entry per CDR3 protein. The data show hundreds of thousands of distinct CDR3 sequences, just under 30% seen once. These receptors lack a known antigen. Sequences were obtained from blood. These receptors originate from a girl between 10 and 17 years old with multiple sclerosis.

V is TRBV7-9 and J is TRBJ1-5; D possibly corresponds to TRBD1 (5 bases). Germline CDR1 reads SEHNR; CDR2 reads FQNEAQ (reference sequence). This CDR3 comprises 13 residues. Trimming shortened V by 5 bases and J by 7 bases, and 12 bases separated the two germline ends. CDR3 residues: CASSQRGGQPQHF. CDR3 nucleotide sequence: TGTGCCAGCAGCCAACGCGGGGGGCAGCCCCAGCATTTT.

This clonotype was seen only a few times. The gene calls are TRBV7-2 and TRBJ2-3, with 11 bases fitting TRBD1. CDR3 length: 15 amino acids. The V and J ends lost 7 bases and 3 bases, in that order; junction bases with no gene match: 6. Germline lookup yields CDR1 SGHTA and CDR2 FQGNSA. CDR3 sequence (DNA): TGTGCCAGCACCCGGGACAGGGGGGGAACAGATACGCAGTATTTT. Translated, it gives CASTRDRGGTDTQYF.

On this clonotype: The junction does not match germline at one end; this may be a read error. The chain links TRBV6-4 to TRBJ2-4; maybe TRBD2 (5 bases). Germline V lookup: CDR1 MRHNA, CDR2 SNTAGT. The CDR3 covers 14 residues. This chain's CDR3 is CANSDSPSGNIQYF. As DNA, the CDR3 is TGTGCCAACAGTGACTCACCCTCGGGGAACATTCAGTACTTC.

This clonotype was counted between two and nine times. J is TRBJ2-1 and V is TRBV5-1; 13 positions match TRBD2. V shed 4 bases, J shed 4 bases, and the junction held 8 bases outside the gene matches. The CDR3 is 17 residues long. Germline CDR1 reads SGHRS; CDR2 reads YFSETQ. The CDR3: CASSRGLAGLLYNEQFF. The CDR3 DNA reads TGCGCCAGCAGCCGGGGACTAGCGGGGCTACTATACAATGAGCAGTTCTTC.

Note on this clonotype: Mismatch with germline at one junction end may stem from a read error. J is TRBJ2-3 and V is TRBV7-8; 7 positions agree with TRBD2. This CDR3 has 14 residues. Germline CDR1 is SGHVS and CDR2 is FQNEAQ. CDR3 residues: CAGSLVGGSDTQYF. CDR3 bases: TGTGCCGGCAGCTTAGTGGGCGGGAGCGATACGCAGTATTTT.

The V and J genes are TRBV20-1 and TRBJ1-5; D is unresolved. Between the trimmed V and J ends, which lost 3 bases and 1 base, there was a span of 4 bases. Germline V gene sequence: CDR1 DFQATT, CDR2 SNEGSKA (reference sequence). CDR3 length: 12 amino acids. This chain's CDR3 is CSASQSNQPQHF. The CDR3 DNA reads TGCAGTGCTAGTCAGAGCAATCAGCCCCAGCATTTT.

This clonotype was recorded a few times. This chain uses TRBV6-1 with TRBJ2-1, with 9 bases aligning to TRBD1. J was trimmed by 4 bases and V by 5 bases; bases with no gene match: 6. Germline-derived CDR1 and CDR2 are MNHNS and SASEGT. This CDR3 is built from 15 residues. As DNA, the CDR3 is TGTGCCAGCAGTCCCGGGACAGGGTGGTACAATGAGCAGTTCTTC. This translates into CASSPGTGWYNEQFF.

The chain combines TRBV15 with TRBJ2-1; 8 nucleotides match TRBD1. The ends lost 5 bases at V and 9 bases at J; junction bases unmatched: 6. Germline V gene data show CDR1 as LNHNV and CDR2 as YYDKDF (reference sequence). This CDR3 is 13 amino acids long. The CDR3, as DNA: TGTGCCACCAGCGCAGCAGGGGGCCCTGAGCAGTTCTTC. Translation: CATSAAGGPEQFF. The full variable domain, with the rest looked up from reference TRBV15 and TRBJ2-1, is DAMVIQNPRYQVTQFGKPVTLSCSQTLNHNVMYWYQQKSSQAPKLLFHYYDKDFNNEADTPDNFQSRRPNTSFCFLDIRSPGLGDTAMYLCATSAAGGPEQFFGPGTRLTVL.

This clonotype was seen ten or more times. The genes are TRBV20-1 and TRBJ2-3; 11 bases align to TRBD2. The CDR3 runs 14 residues. Trimming cost V 6 bases and J 6 bases; bases outside gene matches: 8. Germline V gives CDR1 DFQATT, CDR2 SNEGSKA (reference sequence). The CDR3 nucleotides are TGCAGTGCCCGACTAGCGGGAACGACCGATACGCAGTATTTT. Its translation is CSARLAGTTDTQYF.

This clonotype showed up just a few times. The rearrangement joins TRBV7-9 to TRBJ2-5; no firm D call. V lost 6 bases, J lost 5 bases, and 16 bases lay in between. The CDR3 consists of 14 residues. Germline V gene data show CDR1 as SEHNR and CDR2 as FQNEAQ (reference sequence). The CDR3 is CASSFELGRETQYF. The CDR3 nucleotides read TGTGCCAGCAGTTTCGAGTTAGGAAGGGAGACCCAGTACTTC.

The rearrangement uses TRBV9 and TRBJ1-1; 8 nucleotides match TRBD1. The ends lost 2 bases at V and 1 base at J; junction bases unmatched: 10. Germline values: CDR1 SGDLS, CDR2 YYNGEE. This CDR3 spans 17 amino acids. Here the CDR3 reads CASSVDRMTGENTEAFF. CDR3 nucleotides: TGTGCCAGCAGCGTCGATCGGATGACAGGGGAGAACACTGAAGCTTTCTTT.

This sequence joins TRBV27 and TRBJ2-2; 10 bases are shared with TRBD1. The V and J ends lost 0 bases and 3 bases, in that order; junction bases with no gene match: 4. The germline gives CDR1 MNHEY, CDR2 SMNVEV (reference sequence). The CDR3 spans 17 residues. As DNA, the CDR3 is TGTGCCAGCAGTTTATCGTGGGGGACAGGGGACACCGGGGAGCTGTTTTTT. This translates into CASSLSWGTGDTGELFF.

The rearrangement links TRBV5-4 to TRBJ1-5; D remains ambiguous. The V gene lost 0 bases and the J gene lost 4 bases, with 5 bases spanning the gap. The CDR3 totals 13 residues. Germline CDR1 and CDR2: SGHNT and YYREEE (reference sequence). The CDR3 sequence: CASSLDDNQPQHF. The CDR3 bases are TGTGCCAGCAGCTTGGATGATAATCAGCCCCAGCATTTT.

The V gene is TRBV6-1, the J gene TRBJ2-7; D is perhaps TRBD2 (5 bases). V was pared by 6 bases and J by 2 bases, with 26 bases between. The CDR3 length is 18 residues. Germline V gene data show CDR1 as MNHNS and CDR2 as SASEGT. The DNA of the CDR3 is TGTGCCAGCAGCCTCGCGCGGACTTACAGCCTCCCGGCCTACGAGCAGTACTTC. Amino acid sequence: CASSLARTYSLPAYEQYF.